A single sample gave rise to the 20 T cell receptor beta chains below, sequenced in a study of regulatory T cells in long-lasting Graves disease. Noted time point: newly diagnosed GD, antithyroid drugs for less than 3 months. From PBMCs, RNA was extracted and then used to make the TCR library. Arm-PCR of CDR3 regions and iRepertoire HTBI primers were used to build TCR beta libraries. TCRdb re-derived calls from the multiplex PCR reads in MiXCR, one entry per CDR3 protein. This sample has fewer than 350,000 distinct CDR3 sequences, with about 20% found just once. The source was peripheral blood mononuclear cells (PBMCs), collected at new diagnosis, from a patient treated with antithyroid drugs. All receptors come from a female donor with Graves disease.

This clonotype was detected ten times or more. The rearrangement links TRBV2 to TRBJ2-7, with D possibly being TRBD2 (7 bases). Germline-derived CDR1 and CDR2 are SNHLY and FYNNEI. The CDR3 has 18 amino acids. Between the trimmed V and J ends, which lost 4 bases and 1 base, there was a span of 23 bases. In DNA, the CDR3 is TGTGCCAGCAGTGGCCCTCTGGGAGGGGGTAGCGTGTCCTACGAGCAGTACTTC. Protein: CASSGPLGGGSVSYEQYF.

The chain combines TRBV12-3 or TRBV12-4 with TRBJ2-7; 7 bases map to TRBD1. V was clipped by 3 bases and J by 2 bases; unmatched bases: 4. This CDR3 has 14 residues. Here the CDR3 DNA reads TGTGCCAGCAGTTTCGACGGGACAGCCTACGAGCAGTACTTC. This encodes CASSFDGTAYEQYF.

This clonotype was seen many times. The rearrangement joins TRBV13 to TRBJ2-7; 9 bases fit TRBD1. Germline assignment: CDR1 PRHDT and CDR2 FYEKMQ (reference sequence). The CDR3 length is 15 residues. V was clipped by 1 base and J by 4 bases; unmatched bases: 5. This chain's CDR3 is CASSLETGGVYEQYF. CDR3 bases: TGTGCCAGCAGCTTAGAGACAGGGGGTGTATACGAGCAGTACTTC.

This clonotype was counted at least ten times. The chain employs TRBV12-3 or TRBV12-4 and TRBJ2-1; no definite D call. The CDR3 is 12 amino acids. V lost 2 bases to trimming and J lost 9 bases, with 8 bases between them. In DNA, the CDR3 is TGTGCCAGCAGTTTAATACGGGCTGAGCAGTTCTTC. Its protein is CASSLIRAEQFF.

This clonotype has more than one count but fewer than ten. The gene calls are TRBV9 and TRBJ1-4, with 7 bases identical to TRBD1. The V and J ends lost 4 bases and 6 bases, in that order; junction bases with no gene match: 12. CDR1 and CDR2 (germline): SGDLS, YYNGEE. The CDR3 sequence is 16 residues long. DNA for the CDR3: TGTGCCAGCAGCCTAGACATCGGGACAGTGGATGAAAAACTGTTTTTT. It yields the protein CASSLDIGTVDEKLFF. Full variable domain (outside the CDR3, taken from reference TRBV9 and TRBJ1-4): DSGVTQTPKHLITATGQRVTLRCSPRSGDLSVYWYQQSLDQGLQFLIQYYNGEERAKGNILERFSAQQFPDLHSELNLSSLELGDSALYFCASSLDIGTVDEKLFFGSGTQLSVL.

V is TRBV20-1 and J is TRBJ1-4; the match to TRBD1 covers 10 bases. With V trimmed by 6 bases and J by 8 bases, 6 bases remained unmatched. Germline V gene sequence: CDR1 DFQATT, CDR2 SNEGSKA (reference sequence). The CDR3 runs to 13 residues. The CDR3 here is CSAGDRGGEKLFF. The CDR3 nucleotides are TGCAGTGCCGGGGACAGGGGTGGGGAAAAACTGTTTTTT.

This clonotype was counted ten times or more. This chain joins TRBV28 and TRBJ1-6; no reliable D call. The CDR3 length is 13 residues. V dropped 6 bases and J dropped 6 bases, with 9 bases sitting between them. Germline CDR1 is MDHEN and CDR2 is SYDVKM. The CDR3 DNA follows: TGTGCCAGCAGCCCCCGGGGTAATTCACCCCTCCACTTT. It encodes CASSPRGNSPLHF.

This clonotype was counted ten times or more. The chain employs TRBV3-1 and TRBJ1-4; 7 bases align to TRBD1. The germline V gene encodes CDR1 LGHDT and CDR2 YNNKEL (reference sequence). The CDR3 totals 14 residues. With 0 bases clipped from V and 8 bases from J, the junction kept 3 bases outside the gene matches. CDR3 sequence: CASSQERGLEKLFF. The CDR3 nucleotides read TGTGCCAGCAGCCAAGAGAGGGGGCTAGAAAAACTGTTTTTT. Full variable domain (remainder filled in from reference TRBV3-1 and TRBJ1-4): DTAVSQTPKYLVTQMGNDKSIKCEQNLGHDTMYWYKQDSKKFLKIMFSYNNKELIINETVPNRFSPKSPDKAHLNLHINSLELGDSAVYFCASSQERGLEKLFFGSGTQLSVL.

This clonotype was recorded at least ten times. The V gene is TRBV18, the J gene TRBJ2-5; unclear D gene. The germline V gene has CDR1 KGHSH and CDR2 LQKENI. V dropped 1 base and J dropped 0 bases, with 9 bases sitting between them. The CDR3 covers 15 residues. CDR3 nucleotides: TGTGCCAGCTCACCACTCGGGTCGAACCAAGAGACCCAGTACTTC. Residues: CASSPLGSNQETQYF.

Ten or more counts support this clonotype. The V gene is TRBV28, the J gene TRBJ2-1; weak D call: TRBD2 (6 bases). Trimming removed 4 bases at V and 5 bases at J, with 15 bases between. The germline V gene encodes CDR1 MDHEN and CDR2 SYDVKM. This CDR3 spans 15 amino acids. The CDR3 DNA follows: TGTGCCAGCAGTTATTCGGGAGAAGGGAACAATGAGCAGTTCTTC. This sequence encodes CASSYSGEGNNEQFF.

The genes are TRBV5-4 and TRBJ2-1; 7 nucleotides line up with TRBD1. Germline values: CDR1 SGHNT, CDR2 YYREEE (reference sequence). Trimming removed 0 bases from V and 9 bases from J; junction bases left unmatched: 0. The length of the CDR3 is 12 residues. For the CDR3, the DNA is TGTGCCAGCAGCTTGGGACAGGGTGAGCAGTTCTTC. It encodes CASSLGQGEQFF.

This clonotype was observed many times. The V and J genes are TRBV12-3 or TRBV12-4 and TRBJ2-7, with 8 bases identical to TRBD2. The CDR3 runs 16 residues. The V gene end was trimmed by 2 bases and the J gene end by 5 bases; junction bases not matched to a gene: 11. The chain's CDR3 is CASSLSAGGPVNEQYF. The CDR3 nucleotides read TGTGCCAGCAGTTTAAGTGCGGGGGGCCCCGTCAACGAGCAGTACTTC.

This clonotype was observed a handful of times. CDR3 sequence: CASSLSGTKDTQYF. CDR3 in DNA: TGTGCCAGCAGTTTATCCGGGACTAAAGATACGCAGTATTTT. This chain links TRBV28 with TRBJ2-3; 7 nucleotides align to TRBD2. Looked up from germline, CDR1 is MDHEN and CDR2 is SYDVKM. The ends lost 1 base at V and 5 bases at J; junction bases unmatched: 3. This CDR3 has 14 amino acids.

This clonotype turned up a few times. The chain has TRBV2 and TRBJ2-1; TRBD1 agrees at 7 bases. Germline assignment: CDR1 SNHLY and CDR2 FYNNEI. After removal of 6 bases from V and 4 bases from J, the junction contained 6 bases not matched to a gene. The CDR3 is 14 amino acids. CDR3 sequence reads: CASRTGTAYNEQFF. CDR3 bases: TGTGCCAGCAGGACCGGGACAGCGTACAATGAGCAGTTCTTC.

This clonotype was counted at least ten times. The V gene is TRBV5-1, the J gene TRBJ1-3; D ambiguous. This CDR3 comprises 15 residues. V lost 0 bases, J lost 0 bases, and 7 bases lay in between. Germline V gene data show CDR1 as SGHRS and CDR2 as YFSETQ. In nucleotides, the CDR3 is TGCGCCAGCAGCTTGGGAGACTTCTCTGGAAACACCATATATTTT. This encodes CASSLGDFSGNTIYF.

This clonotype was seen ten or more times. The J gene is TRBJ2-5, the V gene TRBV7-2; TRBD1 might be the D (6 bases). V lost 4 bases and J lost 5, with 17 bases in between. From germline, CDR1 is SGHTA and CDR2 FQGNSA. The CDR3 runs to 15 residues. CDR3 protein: CASSWDKNPVETQYF. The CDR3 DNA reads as TGTGCCAGCAGCTGGGACAAGAATCCAGTGGAGACCCAGTACTTC. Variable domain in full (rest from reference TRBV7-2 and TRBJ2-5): GAGVSQSPSNKVTEKGKDVELRCDPISGHTALYWYRQSLGQGLEFLIYFQGNSAPDKSGLPSDRFSAERTGGSVSTLTIQRTQQEDSAVYLCASSWDKNPVETQYFGPGTRLLVL.

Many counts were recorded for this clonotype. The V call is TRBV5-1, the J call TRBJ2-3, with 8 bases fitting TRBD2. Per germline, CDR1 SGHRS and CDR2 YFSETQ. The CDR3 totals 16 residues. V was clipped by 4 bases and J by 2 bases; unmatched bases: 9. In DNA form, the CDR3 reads TGCGCCAGCAGCCACGGGACTAGGGGAACCACAGATACGCAGTATTTT. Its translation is CASSHGTRGTTDTQYF. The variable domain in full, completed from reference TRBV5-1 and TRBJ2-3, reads KAGVTQTPRYLIKTRGQQVTLSCSPISGHRSVSWYQQTPGQGLQFLFEYFSETQRNKGNFPGRFSGRQFSNSRSEMNVSTLELGDSALYLCASSHGTRGTTDTQYFGPGTRLTVL.

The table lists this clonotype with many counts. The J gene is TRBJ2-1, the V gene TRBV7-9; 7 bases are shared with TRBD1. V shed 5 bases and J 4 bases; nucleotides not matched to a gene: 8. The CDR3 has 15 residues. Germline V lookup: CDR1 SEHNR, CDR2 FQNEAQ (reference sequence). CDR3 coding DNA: TGTGCCAGCAGCCAGAGGACAGGATTATACAATGAGCAGTTCTTC. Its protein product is CASSQRTGLYNEQFF. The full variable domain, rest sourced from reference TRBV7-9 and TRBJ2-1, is DTGVSQNPRHKITKRGQNVTFRCDPISEHNRLYWYRQTLGQGPEFLTYFQNEAQLEKSRLLSDRFSAERPKGSFSTLEIQRTEQGDSAMYLCASSQRTGLYNEQFFGPGTRLTVL.

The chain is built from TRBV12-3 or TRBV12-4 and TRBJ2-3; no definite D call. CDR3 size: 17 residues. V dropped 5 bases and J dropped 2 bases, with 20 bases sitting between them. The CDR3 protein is CASSPVGRYGYTDTQYF. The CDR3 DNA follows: TGTGCCAGCAGTCCGGTGGGCCGGTACGGGTACACAGATACGCAGTATTTT.

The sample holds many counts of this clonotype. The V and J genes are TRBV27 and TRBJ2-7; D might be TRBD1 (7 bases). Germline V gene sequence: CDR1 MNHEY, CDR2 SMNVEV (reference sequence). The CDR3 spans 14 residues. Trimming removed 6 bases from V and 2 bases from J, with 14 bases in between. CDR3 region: CASSHQGGTYEQYF. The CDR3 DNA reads TGTGCCAGCAGCCACCAGGGGGGCACCTACGAGCAGTACTTC.